This TCR beta chain was identified in a study of T cell changes during pregnancy in multiple sclerosis. This table comes from immunoSEQ multiplex PCR, and its TCRdb copy is limited to in-frame clones, with some not included. The table has tens of thousands of clones, about 94% seen once. Germline V gene sequence: CDR1 MGHRA, CDR2 YSYEKL. This CDR3 comprises 13 residues. Trimming took 1 base from V and 12 from J, leaving 13 bases between them. This clone has a single count. The input for sequencing was CD8+ T cells from peripheral blood mononuclear cells, taken in the first trimester of pregnancy. This TCR came from a female donor with multiple sclerosis, enrolled in a pregnancy study. The chain joins TRBV4-1 to TRBJ2-1; unclear D gene. CDR3: CASSQVYDIGQFF. The CDR3 DNA reads TGCGCCAGCAGCCAAGTTTATGACATCGGGCAGTTCTTC.